This T cell receptor beta chain emerged from a study of T cell responses to AZD1222 COVID-19 vaccine. General study results and limits: Sampling that yielded the repertoires occurred only after the peak T cell response. Targeting of unmutated variant regions was reportedly seen in nearly half of spike-specific TCRs. Clonal diversity was possibly underestimated, and white British individuals and females predominated among donors. Breadth and depth of Spike-specific TCRs rose after two AZD1222 doses.

V gave up 1 base and J gave up 8 bases, with 11 bases separating them. CDR3 length equals 13 residues. CDR1 and CDR2 (germline): SEHNR, FQNEAQ (reference sequence). Sequencing was performed with immunoSEQ multiplex PCR; in TCRdb, only in-frame clones are kept and a portion is missing. The table includes more than 15,000 clones, 80% detected once. This clone was recorded once. Its antigen is still unknown. The chain carries TRBV7-9 and TRBJ1-2; the D gene is possibly TRBD1 (6 bases). This clonotype was obtained from an adult who received the AZD1222 COVID-19 vaccine. This specimen consisted of peripheral blood, obtained 28 days after the second AZD1222 dose. The CDR3 nucleotides are TGTGCCAGCAGCTTAGGGACAGACTTGGGCTACACCTTC. Its translation is CASSLGTDLGYTF.